This is a list of T cell receptor beta chains from one sample in a study of blood T cell repertoires in COVID-19. The assay was immunoSEQ multiplex PCR, and TCRdb's table has in-frame clones only and misses some. This sample has over 110,000 clones, with approximately 88% found just once. Sequenced material: peripheral blood. Every receptor here comes from a human donor in a cohort sampled during active COVID-19. CDR3s include the opening cysteine and the closing phenylalanine or tryptophan. The D gene is left open where the match is weak. Clone size is shown for a subset of rows, as once, few, many or a class of expanded clone.

d_call	clone_size	v_call	cdr3_length	j_call	cdr3_aa	cdr3_nt
TRBD2	-	TRBV5-4	15	TRBJ2-1	CASSPTKRGLNEQFF	TGTGCCAGCAGCCCAACTAAGCGGGGGCTTAATGAGCAGTTCTTC
-	many	TRBV6-4	14	TRBJ1-2	CASSDHATVYGYTF	TGTGCCAGCAGTGACCACGCGACAGTATATGGCTACACCTTC
TRBD2	-	TRBV9	17	TRBJ2-1	CASSVETGGLSYNEQFF	TGTGCCAGCAGCGTAGAAACGGGGGGGCTCTCCTACAATGAGCAGTTCTTC
TRBD1	-	TRBV10-3	13	TRBJ1-2	CAISERQGSGYTF	TGTGCCATCAGTGAAAGACAGGGAAGCGGCTACACCTTC
TRBD1	-	TRBV7-6	14	TRBJ2-7	CASSLGTGTYEQYF	TGTGCCAGCAGCTTAGGGACAGGGACCTACGAGCAGTACTTC
-	once	TRBV29-1	12	TRBJ2-7	CSVGGLYYEQYF	TGCAGCGTTGGGGGACTTTACTACGAGCAGTACTTC
-	-	TRBV5-1	14	TRBJ2-3	CASSLASRTDTQYF	TGCGCCAGCAGCTTGGCGTCGAGGACAGATACGCAGTATTTT
-	-	TRBV12-3/TRBV12-4	13	TRBJ1-2	CASSLGDYYGYTF	TGTGCCAGCAGTTTGGGGGACTACTATGGCTACACCTTC
TRBD1	-	TRBV30	13	TRBJ1-1	CACQGQGDTEAFF	TGTGCCTGCCAGGGACAGGGTGACACTGAAGCTTTCTTT
TRBD1	-	TRBV4-2	15	TRBJ2-7	CASSRPGQGTSEQYF	TGTGCCAGCAGCCGCCCGGGACAGGGGACGAGCGAGCAGTACTTC
-	-	TRBV2	16	TRBJ1-2	CASSDFVDSLAGGYTF	TGTGCCAGCAGTGACTTTGTGGACAGCCTGGCGGGTGGCTACACCTTC
-	few	TRBV5-1	13	TRBJ2-7	CASSLDRAYEQYF	TGCGCCAGCAGCTTGGACAGGGCATACGAGCAGTACTTC
-	-	TRBV7-3	16	TRBJ1-1	CASSLTAGKANTEAFF	TGTGCCAGCAGCTTAACGGCAGGGAAGGCGAACACTGAAGCTTTCTTT
TRBD1	-	TRBV19	14	TRBJ1-5	CASSMRQGGQPQHF	TGTGCCAGTAGTATGAGACAGGGTGGCCAGCCCCAGCATTTT
TRBD1	-	TRBV6-5	15	TRBJ1-6	CASRGPGTGSSPLHF	TGTGCCAGCAGGGGGCCCGGGACAGGTTCTTCACCCCTCCACTTT
TRBD1	-	TRBV3-1/TRBV3-2	17	TRBJ1-2	CASSQGVFVRDRGDYTF	TGTGCCAGCAGCCAAGGGGTATTCGTGAGGGACAGGGGAGACTACACCTTC
-	once	TRBV6-5	15	TRBJ1-4	CASSYGGGANEKLFF	TGTGCCAGCAGTTACGGGGGAGGGGCTAATGAAAAACTGTTTTTT
-	-	TRBV4-3	17	TRBJ1-2	CASSQDLRPGAFYGYTF	TGCGCCAGCAGCCAAGATTTAAGGCCAGGTGCCTTCTATGGCTACACCTTC
-	-	TRBV6-5	14	TRBJ2-5	CASSYSPSQETQYF	TGTGCCAGCAGTTACTCCCCCAGCCAAGAGACCCAGTACTTC
TRBD1	-	TRBV5-6	13	TRBJ1-2	CASSADRTYGYTF	TGTGCCAGCAGCGCGGACAGGACCTATGGCTACACCTTC
-	many	TRBV27	14	TRBJ1-5	CASSLSAGVQPQHF	TGTGCCAGCAGTTTATCGGCAGGGGTTCAGCCCCAGCATTTT
TRBD1	-	TRBV5-5	14	TRBJ1-2	CASSSGQGGNGYTF	TGTGCCAGCAGCTCAGGACAGGGGGGGAATGGCTACACCTTC
TRBD1	few	TRBV2	14	TRBJ1-5	CASSLDRGRQPQHF	TGTGCCAGCAGCTTAGACAGGGGACGGCAGCCCCAGCATTTT